The 3 T cell receptor beta chains presented below share a single source sample, sequenced in a study of OX40 agonist ivuxolimab in advanced cancers. The assay was immunoSEQ multiplex PCR, and TCRdb's table has in-frame clones only and misses some. This table holds tens of thousands of clones, around 86% found once. Specimen: CD4+ or CD8+ T cells sorted from blood, collected in a trial of the OX40 agonist ivuxolimab. The receptors derive from an adult with an advanced solid tumor such as melanoma, head and neck, liver or kidney cancer.

This clone appeared a single time. The V and J genes are TRBV7-9 and TRBJ1-1; TRBD1 matches 9 bases. After removal of 1 base from V and 7 bases from J, the junction contained 4 bases not matched to a gene. Looked up from germline, CDR1 is SEHNR and CDR2 is FQNEAQ (reference sequence). The CDR3 contains 14 residues. CDR3 protein: CASSLGTGDYEAFF. The CDR3 DNA is TGTGCCAGCAGCTTAGGGACAGGGGACTATGAAGCTTTCTTT.

The rearrangement uses TRBV10-3 and TRBJ1-5; the D is unclear. Trimming pared 3 bases from V and 4 bases from J, leaving 19 bases between. The CDR3 is 17 amino acids. CDR1 is ENHRY, CDR2 SYGVKD, per germline. This CDR3 is CAISEGAGPLGNQPQHF. The CDR3 DNA reads TGTGCCATCAGTGAAGGAGCGGGCCCCTTAGGGAATCAGCCCCAGCATTTT.

The V call is TRBV7-9, the J call TRBJ2-7, with TRBD1 matching over 9 bases. Germline CDR1 and CDR2: SEHNR and FQNEAQ (reference sequence). Losses at the gene ends were 5 bases for V and 7 bases for J; bases not matched to a gene: 12. This CDR3 spans 15 amino acids. The CDR3 loop is CASSNRGTGNGEQYF. As DNA, the CDR3 is TGTGCCAGCAGCAATCGAGGGACAGGGAATGGGGAGCAGTACTTC.